The clone carrying this T cell receptor (beta chain) was seen at least ten times. Trimming shortened V by 1 base and J by 5 bases, and 10 bases separated the two germline ends. CDR3 size: 14 residues. CDR1 and CDR2 (germline): LGHNA, YSLEER. The source of the sample is a study of T cells after yellow fever vaccination. One entry per CDR3 protein, called by TCRdb with MiXCR from the 5' RACE reads. The table includes nearly 45,000 distinct CDR3 sequences, 6.8% detected once. The J gene is TRBJ2-3, the V gene TRBV4-3; no clear D gene. The clonotype comes from a young man who received the YFV17D yellow fever vaccine. The specimen comprised CD8+ T cells not binding an NS4B(214-222) dextramer, sorted from PBMCs, sampled 45 days after the yellow fever booster vaccination. The CDR3 is CASSQVNEEDTQYF. The CDR3 DNA sequence: TGCGCCAGCAGCCAAGTTAACGAAGAAGATACGCAGTATTTT.